One TCR beta chain is described in this entry. Its specificity is unknown. Germline V gives CDR1 MGHRA, CDR2 YSYEKL. CDR3 length equals 13 residues. V was shortened by 0 bases and J by 8 bases, with 10 bases between the two germline ends. This entry is derived from a study of cytotoxic CD8 clonotypes in ibrutinib-treated CLL. Produced via immunoSEQ multiplex PCR; TCRdb's table is partial and in-frame only. The sample lists some 15,000 clones; roughly two thirds were seen once. General study findings and limits: Contraction or stability on treatment characterized the public clonotypes, which were uncommon.

The clonotype was recovered from a human donor with chronic lymphocytic leukemia. The sequencing here drew on PBMCs, taken before ibrutinib treatment. This rearrangement joins TRBV4-1 to TRBJ1-1; D ambiguous. The CDR3 bases are TGCGCCAGCAGCCAAGAAGATGTGGAAGAAGCTTTCTTT. Amino acids: CASSQEDVEEAFF.